This TCR beta chain was sequenced in a study of persistence of HIV-infected CD4 T cells (dated by TCRdb to 2019 to 2021). Regarding the complete study: The median time the participants had spent on suppressive ART was eight to nine years. Peripheral blood samples of up to about 180 mL were taken at multiple time points, with the exception of a couple of participants who underwent leukapheresis at a single time point. Anti-CD3/anti-CD28 stimulation activated a higher proportion of cells, with a lower memory fraction, than antigen stimulation. The study isolated CMV- and HIV-1 Gag-responding CD4+ T cells from ART-treated individuals to examine antigen-driven clonal expansion of HIV-1-infected cells. TCRbeta sequencing assessed the clonality of all cells in each sorted population, while proviral sequencing assessed the clonality of infected cells. The TCR cluster analysis across participants included roughly 8 participants for CMV and six or seven participants for Gag.

The immunoSEQ hsTCRB assay version 4, run in survey mode, was used to sequence TCRbeta repertoires from genomic DNA. For TCRbeta sequencing, genomic DNA was diluted to 10 ng/uL, and up to roughly 1 ug was used per sample. In the original analysis: Analysis of the TCRbeta data was done in ImmunoSeq Analyzer 3.0, and diversity was computed on productive nucleotide rearrangements. Lower-bound TCR diversity was estimated with the improved Chao index, and clonality with the Gini coefficient using the Immunarch R package. Nucleotide rearrangements that differed but encoded the same CDR3beta amino acid sequence were counted as separate clonotypes. Differential abundance analysis found TCRbeta sequences that were significantly enriched in antigen-responding cells compared with anti-CD3/anti-CD28-activated cells. TCRs were clustered by predicted peptide-MHC specificity with GLIPH2, both within individual participants and across merged participant data sets. TCRdb limited this immuneACCESS table to in-frame rearrangements with V and J called. A share of clones is missing; checked studies link under half to unresolved V genes, and the rest is unexplained. For V, J and clone size, that table is used; D and trimming come from the DNA. The sample data list roughly 45,000 clones, and roughly 90% of these were observed just once. The leading ten clones occupy around 0.92% of the sample.

The CDR3 goes from the cysteine to the phenylalanine over 12 residues. The sequence is cut down to CDR3 DNA, 36 bases in frame from base 1. Deletion took 6 bases off V and 1 base off J, with a span of 9 bases between the germline ends. The germline V gene (reference sequence) provides CDR1 DFQATT and CDR2 SNEGSKA. On this clone: It has no known antigen specificity. Base qualities are missing; no much larger clone stands one base away.

This specimen's treatment or condition label, per the study, means: suppressive antiretroviral therapy. As a nonspecific positive control representing the CD4+ T cell repertoire, cells were stimulated with anti-CD3/anti-CD28 magnetic beads. Responding CD4+ T cells were sorted by upregulation of both CD40 ligand and CD69. HIV-1-infected adults in whom suppressive ART had been started during chronic infection were enrolled as participants. Participants had undetectable plasma HIV-1 RNA below 50 copies/mL for at least 4 years. To be included, a participant needed positive CMV serology and a CD4+ T cell count above 400 cells/uL. Before stimulation, PBMCs were isolated using density centrifugation and then depleted of CD8+ T cells. Stimulation of CD8-depleted PBMCs was carried out for 15 to 20 hours with anti-CD28/CD49d costimulation, CD40-blocking antibody and enfuvirtide, to prevent new infections. Sorting was done on either a Beckman Coulter MoFlo Legacy or an XDP sorter, and propidium iodide was used to exclude dead cells. The QIAamp DNA Mini Kit was used for genomic DNA extraction from samples above one million cells, and the Quick-DNA Microprep Kit was used otherwise.

On the study overall, not on this receptor specifically: Bulk TCR analyses could not be limited to the rare CMV-responding cells that actually contained HIV-1 proviruses. TCRbeta richness in CMV- and Gag-responding cells was significantly lower than in anti-CD3/anti-CD28-responding cells; CMV-responding cells had higher oligoclonality than CD3/CD28-stimulated and Gag-responding cells. A correlation was observed between TCR oligoclonality and proviral oligoclonality within the same sorted populations. Only a small number of individuals took part in the study, and the range of antigens tested was limited. Degenerate expanded CDR3beta sequences were enriched in antigen-responding cells, suggesting convergent selection of CD4+ responses to CMV and Gag.

The chain couples TRBV20-1 to TRBJ1-1, with an unclear D gene assignment. The sequencing here drew on CD4+ T cells sorted from PBMCs after approximately 19-hour stimulation, taken from a patient who received antiretroviral therapy. The sample's cell subset or site label, in plain terms: CD40L+CD69+ CD4 T cells responding to anti-CD3/anti-CD28 beads, representing the overall repertoire. This sequence was found in an adult man with HIV who was CMV-seropositive. The bases are TGCAGTGCGAGTAGACAGAACACTGAAGCTTTCTTT. The translation is CSASRQNTEAFF.